This TCR beta chain is from a study of T cell responses to AZD1222 COVID-19 vaccine. General study findings and limits: The donor group comprised mostly white British people and more females; the analysis possibly underestimated clonal diversity.

Produced via immunoSEQ multiplex PCR; TCRdb's table is partial and in-frame only. This sample carries more than 150,000 clones, approximately 94% of them seen once, and the ten largest clones take about 1.5%. About this clone: Its antigen is not identified.

The CDR3 covers 16 residues. From germline, CDR1 is MNHNY and CDR2 SVGAGI (reference sequence). V was trimmed by 3 bases and J by 3 bases, leaving 15 bases between them. Second doses were pooled across both intervals (about 4 or about 12 weeks). The sequence came from an adult who received the AZD1222 COVID-19 vaccine. The gene calls are TRBV6-6 and TRBJ1-5; no reliable D call. The sequenced sample was peripheral blood, obtained 28 days after the second AZD1222 dose. CDR3 region: CASSYSPFGSNQPQHF. DNA for the CDR3: TGTGCCAGCAGTTATTCCCCATTTGGCTCCAATCAGCCCCAGCATTTT.